This T cell receptor beta chain was observed in a study of STAT5B mutations in CD4+ large granular lymphocyte leukemia. Germline-derived CDR1 and CDR2 are SGHKS and YYEKEE (reference sequence). Trimming took 3 bases from V and 2 from J; bases not matched to a gene: 8. CDR3 length: 16 amino acids. Repertoires were generated with immunoSEQ multiplex PCR, while TCRdb's copy carries only in-frame clones and drops some. The sample carries around 34,000 clones, approximately 80% recorded once. This sequence joins TRBV5-5 and TRBJ1-3; 7 nucleotides agree with TRBD1. The sequence came from a human donor in good health. Specimen: CD4+ T cells from blood buffy coats. This CDR3 is CASSSHTGVAGNTIYF. CDR3 nucleotides: TGTGCCAGCAGCTCCCACACAGGGGTGGCTGGAAACACCATATATTTT.